These 26 T cell receptor beta chains were sequenced from one sample in a study of PD-1 blockade in classical Hodgkin lymphoma. The data were produced by immunoSEQ multiplex PCR, yet TCRdb's version contains in-frame clones alone and is incomplete. The table shows around 40,000 clones, with around 80% occurring only once. All patients experienced relapse after autologous stem cell transplantation, and brentuximab vedotin exposure was variable. This sample comprised peripheral blood mononuclear cells (PBMCs), obtained at baseline. Receptors were obtained from a human donor with classical Hodgkin lymphoma.

The J gene is TRBJ2-7, the V gene TRBV10-3; D remains unclear. Germline loops: CDR1 ENHRY, CDR2 SYGVKD. The CDR3 consists of 14 residues. Trimming removed 10 bases from V and 1 base from J, with 17 bases in between. The CDR3 nucleotides are TGTGCCACCGCCGACCCTCTGGGTTCCTACGAGCAGTACTTC. Its protein product is CATADPLGSYEQYF.

The rearrangement joins TRBV6-6 to TRBJ1-1, with unresolved D. Per germline, CDR1 MNHNY and CDR2 SVGAGI (reference sequence). With 4 bases removed from V and 3 bases from J, the gap between germline ends came to 12 bases. The CDR3 extends over 14 amino acids. CDR3 sequence: CASSFTLVYTEAFF. The CDR3 DNA sequence: TGTGCCAGCAGTTTTACATTAGTGTACACTGAAGCTTTCTTT.

V gene TRBV11-3 combines with J gene TRBJ2-7, with D unresolved. Germline CDR1 SGHNT, CDR2 YENEEA. The CDR3 totals 16 residues. With 5 bases removed from V and 0 bases from J, the gap between germline ends came to 17 bases. The CDR3, as DNA: TGTGCCAGCAGCCCTGGCCTGGCGTCAGCCTCCTACGAGCAGTACTTC. Encoded protein: CASSPGLASASYEQYF.

The J gene is TRBJ2-7, the V gene TRBV9; 7 bases map to TRBD2. The germline CDR1 and CDR2 sequences are SGDLS and YYNGEE. The ends lost 0 bases at V and 6 bases at J; junction bases unmatched: 6. CDR3 length: 14 amino acids. The DNA for the CDR3 is TGTGCCAGCAGCGTAGGCAATAGGGAGGGCGAGCAGTACTTC. It yields the protein CASSVGNREGEQYF.

This sequence joins TRBV19 and TRBJ2-2, with D perhaps matching TRBD2 (6 bases). The V gene lost 6 bases and the J gene lost 6 bases, with 14 bases spanning the gap. CDR1 and CDR2 (germline): LNHDA, SQIVND (reference sequence). The CDR3 sequence is 14 residues long. CDR3 DNA: TGTGCCAGTAGCCGGACGGGAGTATCCGGGGAGCTGTTTTTT. Translated, it gives CASSRTGVSGELFF.

The rearrangement links TRBV19 to TRBJ1-5; 9 bases match TRBD1. J lost 3 bases, V lost 8 bases, and 8 bases had no gene match. The CDR3 has 15 amino acids. Germline CDR1 is LNHDA and CDR2 is SQIVND (reference sequence). DNA for the CDR3: TGTGCCAGTCACGAGGGGACAGGGTTCAATCAGCCCCAGCATTTT. Protein: CASHEGTGFNQPQHF. Full variable domain (remainder filled in from reference TRBV19 and TRBJ1-5): DGGITQSPKYLFRKEGQNVTLSCEQNLNHDAMYWYRQDPGQGLRLIYYSQIVNDFQKGDIAEGYSVSREKKESFPLTVTSAQKNPTAFYLCASHEGTGFNQPQHFGDGTRLSIL.

This clone was detected many times. The chain employs TRBV18 and TRBJ1-1, with D hard to call. V was trimmed by 2 bases and J by 1 base, leaving 17 bases between them. This CDR3 is built from 17 residues. From germline, CDR1 is KGHSH and CDR2 LQKENI. The CDR3 region has the DNA TGTGCCAGCTCACCATTGACCCTAGTGGGTGGGAACACTGAAGCTTTCTTT. This translates into CASSPLTLVGGNTEAFF.

The J gene is TRBJ2-5, the V gene TRBV5-6, with D possibly matching TRBD1 (5 bases). The end of the DNA aligns better with TRBJ2-7, so the J call may be wrong. The CDR3 extends over 14 amino acids. CDR1 and CDR2 from the germline V gene are SGHDT and YYEEEE. The CDR3 is CASSLTGLSYEQYF. The CDR3 DNA reads TGTGCCAGCAGCTTGACAGGTCTCTCCTACGAGCAGTACTTC.

This clone was detected once. At one end, the junction sequence differs from germline, possibly due to a read error. The gene calls are TRBV5-6 and TRBJ2-7; a possible D gene is TRBD2 (7 bases). CDR1 SGHDT and CDR2 YYEEEE come from the germline V gene. This CDR3 is built from 15 residues. The DNA for the CDR3 is TGCGCCAGCAGCCAAGAACGGGGGGCCCGCTACGAGCAGTACTTC. It is translated as CASSQERGARYEQYF.

This clone was found once. The chain carries TRBV25-1 and TRBJ1-6; TRBD1 is a possible D gene (6 bases). CDR3 length equals 15 residues. Germline loops: CDR1 MGHDK, CDR2 SYGVNS. Deletions cut 4 bases from V and 7 bases from J, with 14 bases between. Here the CDR3 reads CASSVTGTPNSPLHF. The CDR3 region has the DNA TGTGCCAGCAGTGTAACCGGGACACCGAATTCACCCCTCCACTTT.

The genes are TRBV7-3 and TRBJ2-2; 8 bases fit TRBD2. With 0 bases clipped from V and 4 bases from J, the junction kept 7 bases outside the gene matches. Germline V lookup: CDR1 SGHTA, CDR2 FQGTGA. This CDR3 has 17 residues. CDR3 loop: CASSLTWLAGSTGELFF. The CDR3 DNA sequence: TGTGCCAGCAGCTTAACGTGGCTAGCGGGTTCCACCGGGGAGCTGTTTTTT.

J is TRBJ2-3 and V is TRBV5-4; the D is unclear. The CDR3 length is 11 residues. Trimming removed 1 base from V and 6 bases from J, with 3 bases in between. Germline CDR1 and CDR2: SGHNT and YYREEE (reference sequence). CDR3 in amino acids: CASSLRDTQYF. The CDR3 DNA reads as TGTGCCAGCAGCTTGAGGGATACGCAGTATTTT.

The chain combines TRBV6-5 with TRBJ1-2; TRBD1 matches at 8 bases. V shed 4 bases and J 7 bases; nucleotides not matched to a gene: 8. The germline gives CDR1 MNHEY, CDR2 SVGAGI. This CDR3 comprises 14 residues. CDR3 amino acids: CASSSTGDRPGYTF. The CDR3, as DNA: TGTGCCAGCAGTTCGACAGGGGACCGGCCTGGCTACACCTTC.

The V gene is TRBV30, the J gene TRBJ2-2; D is unclear. This CDR3 is 14 amino acids long. CDR1 is GTSNPN, CDR2 SVGIG, per germline (reference sequence). CDR3 bases: TGTGCTCACCAGGAAGGGCCTAACACCGGGGAGCTGTTTTTT. This translates into CAHQEGPNTGELFF.

The chain combines TRBV10-1 with TRBJ2-7; TRBD1 aligns across 7 bases. The CDR3 covers 15 residues. J was trimmed by 5 bases and V by 0 bases; bases with no gene match: 7. CDR1 is WNHNN and CDR2 is SYGVQD in the germline V gene (reference sequence). The CDR3 protein is CASSESVTGSDEQYF. The DNA of the CDR3 is TGCGCCAGCAGTGAGTCGGTGACAGGGAGCGACGAGCAGTACTTC.

About this clone itself: Relative to the germline gene, one junction end is altered; a read error may explain this. The chain links TRBV27 to TRBJ2-1; weak D call: TRBD1 (5 bases). Germline CDR1 is MNHEY and CDR2 is SMNVEV (reference sequence). CDR3 size: 13 residues. DNA of the CDR3: TGTGCCAGCAGTGGATACAGGTACAGTGAGCAGTTCTTC. This gives the protein CASSGYRYSEQFF.

This chain joins TRBV19 and TRBJ1-2; perhaps TRBD1 as D (5 bases). V gave up 6 bases and J gave up 8 bases, with 19 bases separating them. Germline V lookup: CDR1 LNHDA, CDR2 SQIVND (reference sequence). This CDR3 is built from 14 residues. The CDR3 loop is CASSRYEGRRGYTF. CDR3 in DNA: TGTGCCAGTAGCCGATATGAGGGGAGAAGGGGCTACACCTTC.

The chain joins TRBV4-3 to TRBJ2-7, with D possibly matching TRBD1 (5 bases). This CDR3 has 16 residues. V lost 4 bases to trimming and J lost 1 base, with 17 bases between them. Per germline, CDR1 LGHNA and CDR2 YSLEER. This CDR3 is CASSRLIGAFSYEQYF. The CDR3 bases are TGCGCCAGCAGCCGTCTTATTGGGGCGTTTTCCTACGAGCAGTACTTC.

The V gene is TRBV28, the J gene TRBJ1-5; possibly TRBD1 for D (5 bases). V was trimmed by 2 bases and J by 2 bases, leaving 16 bases between them. The CDR3 is 17 amino acids. From germline, CDR1 is MDHEN and CDR2 SYDVKM. This CDR3 reads CASSLTPDQGGNQPQHF. CDR3 sequence (DNA): TGTGCCAGCAGTTTAACCCCTGACCAGGGTGGCAATCAGCCCCAGCATTTT.

A single count supports this clone. The chain couples TRBV27 to TRBJ2-2; D unresolved. Trimming pared 6 bases from V and 9 bases from J, leaving 17 bases between. This CDR3 is 14 amino acids long. Germline-derived CDR1 and CDR2 are MNHEY and SMNVEV (reference sequence). The CDR3 coding sequence is TGTGCCAGCAGCCCCGGTTCATGGGCCCGGGAGCTGTTTTTT. Amino acid sequence: CASSPGSWARELFF.

The CDR3 DNA reads as TGTGCCAGCAGTCTAAACTCTGGAAACACCATATATTTT. Protein: CASSLNSGNTIYF. This chain connects TRBV28 to TRBJ1-3; D is undetermined. This CDR3 spans 13 amino acids. Trimming removed 5 bases at V and 0 bases at J, with 5 bases between. Germline V gene sequence: CDR1 MDHEN, CDR2 SYDVKM.

CDR3 coding DNA: TGTGCCAGCAGTGAAGTGGAGGGATGGTTAGTCACCGGGGAGCTGTTTTTT. As protein: CASSEVEGWLVTGELFF. The genes are TRBV6-1 and TRBJ2-2; the D gene is possibly TRBD2 (6 bases). Deletions cut 1 base from V and 4 bases from J, with 16 bases between. The length of the CDR3 is 17 residues. Germline V lookup: CDR1 MNHNS, CDR2 SASEGT.

This rearrangement joins TRBV7-7 to TRBJ1-1; maybe TRBD1 (5 bases). There are 15 residues in the CDR3. The V gene's germline CDR1 is SSHAT and CDR2 FNYEAQ (reference sequence). The CDR3 is CASLPWGSSNTEAFF. CDR3 DNA sequence: TGTGCTAGCTTGCCTTGGGGGAGCTCGAACACTGAAGCTTTCTTT.

The V and J genes are TRBV6-1 and TRBJ1-5; possibly TRBD1 for D (5 bases). Deletions cut 8 bases from V and 2 bases from J, with 10 bases between. Germline lookup yields CDR1 MNHNS and CDR2 SASEGT. The CDR3 spans 13 residues. The CDR3 spells CASEGFGNQPQHF. In DNA form, the CDR3 reads TGTGCCAGCGAGGGGTTCGGCAATCAGCCCCAGCATTTT.

The rearrangement joins TRBV7-2 to TRBJ1-4, with D hard to call. Trimming removed 1 base at V and 6 bases at J, with 9 bases between. CDR3 size: 14 residues. Germline CDR1 and CDR2: SGHTA and FQGNSA. The CDR3 coding sequence is TGTGCCAGCAGCTTAGTCCGCGGGGATGAAAAACTGTTTTTT. Translated: CASSLVRGDEKLFF.

The V call is TRBV28, the J call TRBJ1-1; 9 bases line up with TRBD1. Germline assignment: CDR1 MDHEN and CDR2 SYDVKM. The V and J ends lost 5 bases and 3 bases, in that order; junction bases with no gene match: 7. The CDR3 is 15 amino acids. CDR3 nucleotides: TGTGCCAGCAGTCCTACGACAGGGGGGGACACTGAAGCTTTCTTT. It yields the protein CASSPTTGGDTEAFF.